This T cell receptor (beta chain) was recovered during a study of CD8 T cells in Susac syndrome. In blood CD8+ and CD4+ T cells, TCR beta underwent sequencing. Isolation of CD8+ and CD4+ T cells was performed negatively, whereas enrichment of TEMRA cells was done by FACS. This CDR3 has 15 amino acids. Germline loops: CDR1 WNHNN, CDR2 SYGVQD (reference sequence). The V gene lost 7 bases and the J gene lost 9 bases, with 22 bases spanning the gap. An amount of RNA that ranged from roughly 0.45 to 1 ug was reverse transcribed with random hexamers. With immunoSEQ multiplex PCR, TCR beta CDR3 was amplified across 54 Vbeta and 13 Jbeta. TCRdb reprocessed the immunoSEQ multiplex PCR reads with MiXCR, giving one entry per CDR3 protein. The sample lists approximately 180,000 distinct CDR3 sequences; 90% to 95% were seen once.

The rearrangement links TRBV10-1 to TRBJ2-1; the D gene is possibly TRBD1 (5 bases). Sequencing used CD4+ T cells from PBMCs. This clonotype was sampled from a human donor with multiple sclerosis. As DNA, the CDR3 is TGCGCCAGCACGAAAAGGGTGGATAGCAGGGCTGAGCAGTTCTTC. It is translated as CASTKRVDSRAEQFF.